Each of the 17 T cell receptor beta chains below was sequenced from the same sample in a study of PD-1 blockade in classical Hodgkin lymphoma (dated by TCRdb to about 2020). Library prep was done by the immunoSEQ multiplex PCR assay. The table was pulled from immuneACCESS by TCRdb, which kept in-frame rearrangements only. Such tables lose some clones; where checked, under half of the loss comes from unresolved V genes, and the rest has no known cause. This sample gives 6,500 to 9,500 clones in total; nearly 85% of them show up just once. The top ten clonotypes cover 25% to 30% of the sample. The sample's time point label, decoded: cycle 4 day 1 (C4D1), after more than 5 weeks of nivolumab. Every trial patient had relapsed following autologous stem cell transplantation, and prior brentuximab vedotin exposure was what differed among cohorts A, B and C. The material was peripheral blood mononuclear cells (PBMCs), obtained before the fourth cycle of nivolumab. These TCRs come from a human donor with classical Hodgkin lymphoma.

In this sample, this clone turned up once. The genes are TRBV28 and TRBJ2-7; D is perhaps TRBD2 (6 bases). CDR1 and CDR2 (germline): MDHEN, SYDVKM. The CDR3 runs to 16 residues. Trimming removed 6 bases from V and 3 bases from J, with 21 bases in between. The CDR3 coding sequence is TGTGCCAGCAGCCGCTCCCTAACGACTAGACGCTACGAGCAGTACTTC. It specifies CASSRSLTTRRYEQYF. The full variable domain, completed using reference TRBV28 and TRBJ2-7, is DVKVTQSSRYLVKRTGEKVFLECVQDMDHENMFWYRQDPGLGLRLIYFSYDVKMKEKGDIPEGYSVSREKKERFSLILESASTNQTSMYLCASSRSLTTRRYEQYFGPGTRLTVT.

This clone ranks as medium-sized. This chain uses TRBV5-1 with TRBJ1-6; D is uncertain. The CDR3 is made up of 13 amino acids. V gave up 6 bases and J gave up 6 bases, with 10 bases separating them. Per germline, CDR1 SGHRS and CDR2 YFSETQ. DNA for the CDR3: TGCGCCAGCACGGAGGACGGTAATTCACCCCTCCACTTT. This encodes CASTEDGNSPLHF.

The J gene is TRBJ1-2, the V gene TRBV12-5, with D possibly TRBD1 on 5 matching bases. The V and J ends lost 1 base and 8 bases respectively, with 14 bases between them. Per germline, CDR1 LGHNT and CDR2 FRNRAP. CDR3 length equals 14 residues. The CDR3 loop is CASGLAQGEGGYTF. CDR3 in DNA: TGTGCTAGTGGTTTGGCCCAGGGAGAGGGAGGCTACACCTTC.

The chain joins TRBV7-2 to TRBJ1-4, with TRBD1 identical over 7 bases. After removal of 5 bases from V and 3 bases from J, the junction contained 6 bases not matched to a gene. Germline CDR1 reads SGHTA; CDR2 reads FQGNSA. The CDR3 spans 15 residues. Here the CDR3 DNA reads TGTGCCAGCAGCCCAGAGGGGGCCCCTAATGAAAAACTGTTTTTT. This codes for CASSPEGAPNEKLFF.

The chain uses TRBV10-3 and TRBJ1-1; TRBD1 agrees at 7 bases. Trimming at V came to 9 bases and at J to 6 bases, leaving 7 bases not matched to a gene. Germline assignment: CDR1 ENHRY and CDR2 SYGVKD. The CDR3 sequence is 12 residues long. The CDR3 protein is CAIRQGGAEAFF. The CDR3 DNA is TGTGCCATTAGACAGGGAGGCGCTGAAGCTTTCTTT.

V usage is TRBV7-2 and J usage is TRBJ2-1; possible D gene TRBD2, 6 bases. Deletions cut 5 bases from V and 6 bases from J, with 17 bases between. The CDR3 is made up of 15 amino acids. Per the germline V gene, CDR1 is SGHTA and CDR2 is FQGNSA. The CDR3 reads CASSQQGGGINEQFF. Here the CDR3 DNA reads TGTGCCAGCAGCCAGCAGGGAGGTGGAATCAATGAGCAGTTCTTC.

The gene calls are TRBV9 and TRBJ2-5, with D possibly being TRBD2 (6 bases). CDR3 size: 18 residues. The V end was cut by 7 bases, the J end by 11 bases, with 36 bases between. Germline loops: CDR1 SGDLS, CDR2 YYNGEE. The CDR3 DNA reads TGTGCCAGCGCCCCCGGCAGGGAGGCCTTCGCAGGGATTTTGAAGCAGTACTTC. Translation: CASAPGREAFAGILKQYF. The full variable domain, rest sourced from reference TRBV9 and TRBJ2-5, is DSGVTQTPKHLITATGQRVTLRCSPRSGDLSVYWYQQSLDQGLQFLIQYYNGEERAKGNILERFSAQQFPDLHSELNLSSLELGDSALYFCASAPGREAFAGILKQYFGPGTRLLVL.

V is TRBV7-2 and J is TRBJ1-6; D gene ambiguous. This CDR3 is built from 14 residues. The V gene lost 5 bases and the J gene lost 7 bases, with 12 bases spanning the gap. Germline V gene lookup returns CDR1 SGHTA and CDR2 FQGNSA. In DNA, the CDR3 is TGTGCCAGCAGCCCCCTTAAGGGCAATTCACCCCTCCACTTT. Its protein is CASSPLKGNSPLHF.

This chain links TRBV6-9 with TRBJ1-3; D not certain. CDR1 MNHGY and CDR2 SVAAGI come from the germline V gene. The CDR3 totals 11 residues. Trimming took 2 bases from V and 8 from J, leaving 4 bases between them. The CDR3 sequence: CASSYTDTIYF. CDR3 nucleotide sequence: TGTGCCAGCAGTTATACGGACACCATATATTTT.

The chain joins TRBV19 to TRBJ1-1; the D gene is possibly TRBD1 (5 bases). Germline assignment: CDR1 LNHDA and CDR2 SQIVND (reference sequence). The CDR3 runs to 13 residues. Trimming pared 2 bases from V and 5 bases from J, leaving 9 bases between. CDR3 region: CASSITRGTEAFF. Written as DNA, the CDR3 is TGTGCCAGTAGTATAACCCGGGGGACTGAAGCTTTCTTT.

V and J are TRBV18 and TRBJ2-6, with D unclear. The CDR3 loop spans 17 amino acids. Trimming removed 5 bases at V and 0 bases at J, with 14 bases between. The germline CDR1 and CDR2 sequences are KGHSH and LQKENI. The CDR3 DNA sequence: TGTGCCAGCTCATTCTCGTCTGTAAGCTCTGGGGCCAACGTCCTGACTTTC. It translates to CASSFSSVSSGANVLTF. The variable domain in full, completed from reference TRBV18 and TRBJ2-6, reads NAGVMQNPRHLVRRRGQEARLRCSPMKGHSHVYWYRQLPEEGLKFMVYLQKENIIDESGMPKERFSAEFPKEGPSILRIQQVVRGDSAAYFCASSFSSVSSGANVLTFGAGSRLTVL.

The chain combines TRBV5-1 with TRBJ2-5, with unresolved D. Germline loops: CDR1 SGHRS, CDR2 YFSETQ. Trimming stripped 0 bases from V and 1 base from J, with 4 bases between. The CDR3 is 13 amino acids. The CDR3 DNA follows: TGCGCCAGCAGCTTGGTTCTCCAAGAGACCCAGTACTTC. Amino acids: CASSLVLQETQYF.

This chain links TRBV30 with TRBJ1-1, with 8 bases matching TRBD1. Germline CDR1 reads GTSNPN; CDR2 reads SVGIG (reference sequence). The CDR3 runs to 12 residues. J lost 2 bases, V lost 4 bases, and 0 bases had no gene match. CDR3: CAWTGGNTEAFF. The CDR3 DNA reads as TGTGCCTGGACAGGGGGCAACACTGAAGCTTTCTTT.

The rearrangement uses TRBV27 and TRBJ2-3, with D possibly matching TRBD2 (6 bases). This CDR3 region has 15 residues. CDR1 and CDR2 from the germline V gene are MNHEY and SMNVEV (reference sequence). V gave up 6 bases and J gave up 2 bases, with 15 bases separating them. CDR3 in DNA: TGTGCCAGCAGCCAAACCGGGACTTACACAGATACGCAGTATTTT. It is translated as CASSQTGTYTDTQYF.

The chain is built from TRBV19 and TRBJ1-5; no firm D call. The V end lost 3 bases, the J end lost 2 bases, and 8 bases lay between the germline ends. Germline V gene sequence: CDR1 LNHDA, CDR2 SQIVND (reference sequence). CDR3 size: 14 residues. The CDR3 DNA reads TGTGCCAGTAGTATGAACGCGGGCAATCAGCCCCAGCATTTT. Translated, it gives CASSMNAGNQPQHF.

This clone was observed a single time. The rearrangement uses TRBV7-6 and TRBJ2-5; 8 bases map to TRBD1. In germline, CDR1 is SGHVS, CDR2 FNYEAQ. This CDR3 spans 15 amino acids. With V trimmed by 5 bases and J by 2 bases, 7 bases remained unmatched. CDR3 sequence: CASSVQRTGQETQYF. The CDR3 region has the DNA TGTGCCAGCAGCGTCCAGCGGACAGGGCAAGAGACCCAGTACTTC.

V gene TRBV7-9 combines with J gene TRBJ2-5; D is undetermined. The V end lost 2 bases, the J end lost 2 bases, and 15 bases lay between the germline ends. This CDR3 has 16 amino acids. Germline V gives CDR1 SEHNR, CDR2 FQNEAQ (reference sequence). The CDR3 here is CASSLPIPFFQETQYF. The DNA of the CDR3 is TGTGCCAGCAGCTTACCCATTCCCTTTTTTCAAGAGACCCAGTACTTC.